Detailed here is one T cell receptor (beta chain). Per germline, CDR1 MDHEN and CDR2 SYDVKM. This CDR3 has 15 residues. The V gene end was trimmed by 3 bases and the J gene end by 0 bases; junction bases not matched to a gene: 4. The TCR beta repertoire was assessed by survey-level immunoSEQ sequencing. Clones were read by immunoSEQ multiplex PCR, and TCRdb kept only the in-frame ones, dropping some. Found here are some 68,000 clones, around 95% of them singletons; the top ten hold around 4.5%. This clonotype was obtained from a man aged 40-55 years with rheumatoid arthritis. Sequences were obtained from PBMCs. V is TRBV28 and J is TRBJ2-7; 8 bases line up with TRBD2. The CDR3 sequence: CASSFSGRSSYEQYF. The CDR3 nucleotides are TGTGCCAGCAGTTTCAGCGGGAGAAGCTCCTACGAGCAGTACTTC. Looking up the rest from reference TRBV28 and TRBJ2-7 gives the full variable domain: DVKVTQSSRYLVKRTGEKVFLECVQDMDHENMFWYRQDPGLGLRLIYFSYDVKMKEKGDIPEGYSVSREKKERFSLILESASTNQTSMYLCASSFSGRSSYEQYFGPGTRLTVT.